This T cell receptor (beta chain) was identified during a study of beta chain features in type 1 diabetes. Study-wide points: Within each of all four CD4+ subsets, Type 1 diabetes patients had TCRB CDR3s that were moderately but significantly shorter.

This clone was picked up one time. As yet, its antigen is unknown. Germline V lookup: CDR1 LNHNV, CDR2 YYDKDF (reference sequence). The CDR3 covers 14 residues. The V and J ends lost 3 bases and 6 bases, in that order; junction bases with no gene match: 6. The investigators reverse transcribed all of the isolated RNA, so they sequenced expressed TCRB transcripts. Clones were sequenced by immunoSEQ multiplex PCR, and TCRdb holds only the in-frame ones, with some missing. The table includes 250,000 to 350,000 clones, 15% detected once. CD4+ naive, central memory, regulatory and stem cell-like memory cells were sorted via CD45RO/CCR7/CD25/CD127/CD95/CD27. Every sorted population was more than 95% pure.

This chain links TRBV15 with TRBJ2-3; 7 bases map to TRBD2. The receptor comes from a young man with type 1 diabetes. Sequenced input: naive CD4+ T cells from blood. This CDR3 is CATSRAGVGDTQYF. CDR3 DNA sequence: TGTGCCACCAGCAGGGCGGGAGTCGGGGATACGCAGTATTTT.